What follows is one T cell receptor beta chain and its context. The record originates from a study of blood T cell repertoires in COVID-19. Looked up from germline, CDR1 is SGHNT and CDR2 is YYREEE (reference sequence). The CDR3 runs 16 residues. The V and J ends lost 0 bases and 0 bases, in that order; junction bases with no gene match: 4. Profiled with immunoSEQ multiplex PCR; TCRdb holds only in-frame clones, not every one. The repertoire holds around 91,000 clones, with less than 85% as singletons. The chain carries TRBV5-4 and TRBJ2-3; 7 bases are shared with TRBD2. Specimen: peripheral blood. This receptor was taken from a woman of 80 years or more with active or convalescent COVID-19. CDR3 in DNA: TGTGCCAGCAGCTTGGGCGGACTAGTGAGCACAGATACGCAGTATTTT. The encoded protein is CASSLGGLVSTDTQYF. The full variable domain, its missing parts supplied by reference TRBV5-4 and TRBJ2-3, is ETGVTQSPTHLIKTRGQQVTLRCSSQSGHNTVSWYQQALGQGPQFIFQYYREEENGRGNFPPRFSGLQFPNYSSELNVNALELDDSALYLCASSLGGLVSTDTQYFGPGTRLTVL.